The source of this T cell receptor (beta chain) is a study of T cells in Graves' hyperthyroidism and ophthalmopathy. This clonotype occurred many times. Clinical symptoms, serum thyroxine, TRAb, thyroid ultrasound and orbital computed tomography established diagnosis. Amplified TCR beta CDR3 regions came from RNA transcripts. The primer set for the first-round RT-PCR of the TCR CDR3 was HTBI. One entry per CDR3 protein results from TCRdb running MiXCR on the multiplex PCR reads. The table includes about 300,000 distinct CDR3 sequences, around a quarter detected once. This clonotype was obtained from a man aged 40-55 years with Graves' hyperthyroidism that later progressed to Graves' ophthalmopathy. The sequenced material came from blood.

This chain's CDR3 is CASIQREYQETQYF. The CDR3 nucleotides are TGTGCCAGCATACAGCGGGAGTACCAAGAGACCCAGTACTTC. V is TRBV2 and J is TRBJ2-5; 8 nucleotides line up with TRBD2. This CDR3 is built from 14 residues. Germline V gene sequence: CDR1 SNHLY, CDR2 FYNNEI. With 7 bases clipped from V and 0 bases from J, the junction kept 4 bases outside the gene matches. The full variable domain, completed using reference TRBV2 and TRBJ2-5, is EPEVTQTPSHQVTQMGQEVILRCVPISNHLYFYWYRQILGQKVEFLVSFYNNEISEKSEIFDDQFSVERPDGSNFTLKIRSTKLEDSAMYFCASIQREYQETQYFGPGTRLLVL.